This T cell receptor beta chain was sequenced during a study of STAT3 mutations in large granular lymphocyte leukemia. General study findings and limits: Some patients had dominant TCR clones larger than their STAT3 mutant burden. In T-cell large granular lymphocyte leukemia, about half of patients showed multiple immunodominant subclonotypes. TCR clonotype switching after therapy occurred in about 30% of the 18 patients.

Profiling relied on immunoSEQ multiplex PCR, and the TCRdb table lists in-frame clones only, not all of them. The sample consists of over 10,000 clones, roughly 80% of them appearing once. This clone showed up just once. Its target is unknown. The germline V gene has CDR1 MNHEY and CDR2 SVGAGI. This CDR3 region has 15 residues. V was pared by 6 bases and J by 2 bases, with 5 bases of the junction left unmatched. The sample comprised peripheral blood mononuclear cells. The clonotype was recovered from a man aged 60-69 years with T-cell large granular lymphocyte leukemia. Some clones in this sample may be carry-over from other donors' samples. The rearrangement links TRBV6-5 to TRBJ2-7; 12 positions match TRBD2. The CDR3 region has the DNA TGTGCCAGCAGCAACCTAGCGGGAGGGCCCTACGAGCAGTACTTC. Protein sequence: CASSNLAGGPYEQYF.